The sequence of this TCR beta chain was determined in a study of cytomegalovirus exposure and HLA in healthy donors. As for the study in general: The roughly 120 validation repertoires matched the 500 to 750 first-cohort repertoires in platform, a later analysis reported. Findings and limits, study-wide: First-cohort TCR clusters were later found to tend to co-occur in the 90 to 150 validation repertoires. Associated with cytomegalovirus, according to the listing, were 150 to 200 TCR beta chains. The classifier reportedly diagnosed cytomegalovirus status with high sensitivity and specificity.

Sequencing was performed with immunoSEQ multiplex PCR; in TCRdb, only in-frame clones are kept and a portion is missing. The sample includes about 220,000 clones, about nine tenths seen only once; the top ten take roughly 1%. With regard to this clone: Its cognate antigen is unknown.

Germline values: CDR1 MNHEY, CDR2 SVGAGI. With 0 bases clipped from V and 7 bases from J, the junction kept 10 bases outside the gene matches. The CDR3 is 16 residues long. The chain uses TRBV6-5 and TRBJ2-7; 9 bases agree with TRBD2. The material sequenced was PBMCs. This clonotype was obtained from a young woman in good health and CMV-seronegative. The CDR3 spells CASSYSKGLARWEQYF. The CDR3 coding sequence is TGTGCCAGCAGTTACTCTAAGGGACTAGCTCGCTGGGAGCAGTACTTC.